Presented here are 7 T cell receptor beta chains from one specimen sequenced in a study of T-cell reconstitution after alpha-beta-depleted transplantation in children. Library preparation (for TCRbeta) was performed with unique molecular identifiers. MiXCR was run by TCRdb on the PCR reads, yielding one entry per CDR3 protein. The sample shows a few hundred thousand distinct CDR3 sequences, about 9.4% of them seen only once. The starting material was PBMCs from the stem cell graft donor, obtained from the stem cell graft. Source of these receptors: a human donor who donated a stem cell graft to a child with acute lymphoblastic leukemia.

The chain carries TRBV3-1 and TRBJ2-3, with 8 positions matching TRBD2. Unmatched junction bases numbered 6, after V lost 4 bases and J lost 3 bases. Germline V gives CDR1 LGHDT, CDR2 YNNKEL (reference sequence). This CDR3 is 15 amino acids long. The chain's CDR3 is CASSRRAGATDTQYF. The CDR3 nucleotides are TGTGCCAGCAGCCGCCGAGCGGGAGCTACAGATACGCAGTATTTT.

The rearrangement uses TRBV11-1 and TRBJ2-1; no definite D call. Trimming removed 2 bases from V and 7 bases from J, with 9 bases in between. This CDR3 has 13 residues. Per germline, CDR1 SGHAT and CDR2 FQDESV (reference sequence). The CDR3 is CASSLTQRNEQFF. The CDR3, as DNA: TGTGCCAGCAGCTTAACACAGAGGAATGAGCAGTTCTTC.

Ten or more counts support this clonotype. This chain joins TRBV27 and TRBJ2-2; weak D call: TRBD1 (6 bases). The V and J ends lost 6 bases and 5 bases respectively, with 7 bases between them. CDR1 and CDR2 (germline): MNHEY, SMNVEV (reference sequence). The CDR3 spans 12 residues. The CDR3 bases are TGTGCCAGCAGAGACAGGACCGGGGAGCTGTTTTTT. This encodes CASRDRTGELFF.

This chain joins TRBV24-1 and TRBJ2-1; possibly TRBD1 for D (8 bases). V dropped 4 bases and J dropped 4 bases, with 16 bases sitting between them. Germline-derived CDR1 and CDR2 are KGHDR and SFDVKD. The CDR3 loop spans 16 amino acids. CDR3 DNA sequence: TGTGCCACCAGTGACTTTAACAGGGGGGGATACAATGAGCAGTTCTTC. It encodes CATSDFNRGGYNEQFF.

The chain combines TRBV15 with TRBJ2-7; TRBD2 might be the D (5 bases). CDR3 length: 15 residues. Germline CDR1 reads LNHNV; CDR2 reads YYDKDF (reference sequence). V dropped 0 bases and J dropped 3 bases, with 12 bases sitting between them. The CDR3 DNA reads TGTGCCACCAGCAGAGATCGGACTTATCGCTACGAGCAGTACTTC. Amino acids: CATSRDRTYRYEQYF.

This clonotype was recorded many times. The chain uses TRBV21-1 and TRBJ1-5; the table's D call, TRBD1, has no DNA check behind it. TRBV21-1 counts as a pseudogene. The CDR3 spans 15 residues. CDR3 sequence: CASSKPPGSNQPQHF. The CDR3 nucleotides are TGTGCCAGCAGCAAGCCCCCAGGGAGCAATCAGCCCCAGCATTTT.

This chain links TRBV29-1 with TRBJ1-1, with D hard to call. The CDR3 length is 14 residues. V was pared by 6 bases and J by 1 base, with 15 bases between. CDR1 SQVTM and CDR2 ANQGSEA come from the germline V gene. The CDR3 sequence is CSVIPKHANTEAFF. The CDR3 coding sequence is TGCAGCGTCATCCCCAAGCATGCGAACACTGAAGCTTTCTTT.